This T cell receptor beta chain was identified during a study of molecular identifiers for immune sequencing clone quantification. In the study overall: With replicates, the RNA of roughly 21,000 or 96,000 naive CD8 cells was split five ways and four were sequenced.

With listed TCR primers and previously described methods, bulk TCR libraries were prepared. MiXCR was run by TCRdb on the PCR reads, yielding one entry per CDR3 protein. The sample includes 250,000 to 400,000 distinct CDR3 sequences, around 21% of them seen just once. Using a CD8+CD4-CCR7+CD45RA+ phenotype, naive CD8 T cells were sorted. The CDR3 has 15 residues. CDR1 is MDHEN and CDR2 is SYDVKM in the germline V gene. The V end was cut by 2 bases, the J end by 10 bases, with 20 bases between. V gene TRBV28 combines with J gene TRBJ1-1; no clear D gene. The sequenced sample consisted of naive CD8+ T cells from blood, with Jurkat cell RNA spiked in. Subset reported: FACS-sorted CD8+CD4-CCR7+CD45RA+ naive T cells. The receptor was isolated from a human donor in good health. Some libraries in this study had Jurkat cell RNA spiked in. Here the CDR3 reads CASSLGKTSPPGAFF. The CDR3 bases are TGTGCCAGCAGTTTAGGAAAGACGTCACCCCCAGGAGCTTTCTTT.